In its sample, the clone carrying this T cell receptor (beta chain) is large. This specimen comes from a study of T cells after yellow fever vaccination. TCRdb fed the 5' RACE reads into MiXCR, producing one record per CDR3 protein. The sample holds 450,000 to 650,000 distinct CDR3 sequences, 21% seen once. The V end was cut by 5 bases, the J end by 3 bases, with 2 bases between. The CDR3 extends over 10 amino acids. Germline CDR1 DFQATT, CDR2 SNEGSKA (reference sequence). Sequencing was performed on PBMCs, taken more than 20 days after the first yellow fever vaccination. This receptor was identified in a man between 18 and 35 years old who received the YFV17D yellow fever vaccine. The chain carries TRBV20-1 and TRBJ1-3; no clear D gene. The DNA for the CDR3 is TGCAGTGCTCGTGGAAACACCATATATTTT. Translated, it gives CSARGNTIYF.